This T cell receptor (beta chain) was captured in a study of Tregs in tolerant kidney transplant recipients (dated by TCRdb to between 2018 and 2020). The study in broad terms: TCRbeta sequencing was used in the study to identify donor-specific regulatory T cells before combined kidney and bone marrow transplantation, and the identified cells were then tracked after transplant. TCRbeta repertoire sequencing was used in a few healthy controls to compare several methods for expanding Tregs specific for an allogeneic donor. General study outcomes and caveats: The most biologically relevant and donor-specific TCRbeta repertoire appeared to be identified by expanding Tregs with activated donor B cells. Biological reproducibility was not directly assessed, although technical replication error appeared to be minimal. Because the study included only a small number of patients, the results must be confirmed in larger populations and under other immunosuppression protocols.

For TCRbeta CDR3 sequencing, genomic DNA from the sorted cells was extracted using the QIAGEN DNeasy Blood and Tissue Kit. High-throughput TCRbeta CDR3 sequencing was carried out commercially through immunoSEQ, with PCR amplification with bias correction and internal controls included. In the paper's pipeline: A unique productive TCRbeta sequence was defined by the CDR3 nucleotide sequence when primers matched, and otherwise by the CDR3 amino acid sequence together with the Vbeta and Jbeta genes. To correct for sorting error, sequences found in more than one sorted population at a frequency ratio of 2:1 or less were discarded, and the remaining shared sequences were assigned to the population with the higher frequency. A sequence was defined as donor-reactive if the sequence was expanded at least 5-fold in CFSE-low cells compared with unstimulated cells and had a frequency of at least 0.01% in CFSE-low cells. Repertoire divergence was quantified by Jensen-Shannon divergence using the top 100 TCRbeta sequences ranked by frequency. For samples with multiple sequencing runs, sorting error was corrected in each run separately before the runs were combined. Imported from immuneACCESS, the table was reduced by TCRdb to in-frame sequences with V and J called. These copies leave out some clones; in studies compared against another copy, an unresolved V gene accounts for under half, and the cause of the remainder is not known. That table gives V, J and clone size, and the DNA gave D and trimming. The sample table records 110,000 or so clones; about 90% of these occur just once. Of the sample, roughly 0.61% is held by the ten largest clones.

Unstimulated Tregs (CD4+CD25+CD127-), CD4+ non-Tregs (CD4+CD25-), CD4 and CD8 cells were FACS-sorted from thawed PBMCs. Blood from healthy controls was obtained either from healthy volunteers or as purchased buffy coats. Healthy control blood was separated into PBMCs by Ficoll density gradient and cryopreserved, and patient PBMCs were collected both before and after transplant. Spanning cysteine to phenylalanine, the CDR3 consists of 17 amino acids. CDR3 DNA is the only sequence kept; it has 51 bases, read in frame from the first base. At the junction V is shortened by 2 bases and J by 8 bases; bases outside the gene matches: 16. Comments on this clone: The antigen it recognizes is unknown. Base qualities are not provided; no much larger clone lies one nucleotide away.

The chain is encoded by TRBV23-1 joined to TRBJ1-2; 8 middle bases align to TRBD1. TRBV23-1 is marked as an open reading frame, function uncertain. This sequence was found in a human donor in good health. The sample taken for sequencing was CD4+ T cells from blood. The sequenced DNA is TGCGCCAGCAGTCAACCTTTCGGACAGGGTGGCTTCGGGGGCTACACCTTC. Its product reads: CASSQPFGQGGFGGYTF.